This record looks at one T cell receptor (beta chain) sequence and its context. The data originate from a study of blood T cells in healthy people across ages. CDR1 is SGDLS and CDR2 is YYNGEE in the germline V gene. The V end lost 0 bases, the J end lost 2 bases, and 18 bases lay between the germline ends. The CDR3 is made up of 18 amino acids. PBMCs numbering at least 7 million were isolated per sample. A sample-barcoded 5' primer and a J-beta primer mix were used in a second PCR of roughly 7 to 11 cycles. TCRdb re-analysed the 5' RACE reads in MiXCR, keeping a single row per CDR3 protein. In the table there are hundreds of thousands of distinct CDR3 sequences, about 52% of which are singletons.

The rearrangement uses TRBV9 and TRBJ2-1, with a possible D match to TRBD1 (6 bases). The sequenced material came from blood. The sequence was obtained from a woman aged 55-69 years in good health. The CDR3 DNA reads TGTGCCAGCAGCGTAGTATCAGGAGGCAGGGGAGCCTACAATGAGCAGTTCTTC. It is translated as CASSVVSGGRGAYNEQFF.